These 22 T cell receptor beta chains were all obtained from the same sample, sequenced in a study of cytomegalovirus exposure and HLA in healthy donors (dated by TCRdb to between 2016 and 2019). Library generation was performed with the immunoSEQ multiplex PCR assay. For the multiplex PCR, a mixture combining 60 forward primers for TCR Vbeta segments and 13 reverse primers for TCR Jbeta segments was used. TCRdb stores this immuneACCESS table with in-frame sequences only. Part of the clones is absent; in the studies checked, under half of the shortfall reflects unresolved V genes, and no reason is known for the rest. The sample has under 200,000 clones on record, 65% to 75% of them singletons. The ten largest clones take up about 1.6% of the sample. Sequenced material: PBMCs. The receptors here all came from a girl aged 5-17 years in good health and CMV-seronegative.

The gene calls are TRBV13 and TRBJ1-2; TRBD1 matches 9 bases. The CDR3 length is 16 residues. With V trimmed by 0 bases and J by 5 bases, 7 bases remained unmatched. From germline, CDR1 is PRHDT and CDR2 FYEKMQ (reference sequence). CDR3: CASSLGTGGEGYGYTF. CDR3 in DNA: TGTGCCAGCAGCTTAGGCACAGGGGGCGAGGGGTATGGCTACACCTTC.

This sequence joins TRBV5-4 and TRBJ2-3; 7 nucleotides agree with TRBD1. CDR3 length equals 15 residues. J lost 2 bases, V lost 2 bases, and 5 bases had no gene match. Germline lookup yields CDR1 SGHNT and CDR2 YYREEE (reference sequence). CDR3 amino acids: CASSLGDRDTDTQYF. In nucleotides, the CDR3 is TGTGCCAGCAGCTTAGGAGACAGGGACACAGATACGCAGTATTTT.

V and J are TRBV5-1 and TRBJ1-1; TRBD1 might be the D (5 bases). This CDR3 region has 16 residues. The germline CDR1 and CDR2 sequences are SGHRS and YFSETQ. The ends were cut back, 7 bases at V and 4 bases at J, with 23 bases in the middle. The CDR3 protein is CASFDSLMAVGTEAFF. The CDR3 DNA is TGCGCCAGCTTCGACAGCTTGATGGCAGTGGGCACTGAAGCTTTCTTT.

This chain connects TRBV2 to TRBJ2-7; 7 nucleotides match TRBD1. J lost 2 bases, V lost 6 bases, and 13 bases had no gene match. CDR3 length: 16 amino acids. Germline CDR1 reads SNHLY; CDR2 reads FYNNEI. The CDR3 bases are TGTGCCAGCAGCATCGACTACACCGACAGGGCCTACGAGCAGTACTTC. Residues: CASSIDYTDRAYEQYF.

The chain combines TRBV27 with TRBJ2-1; 7 bases are a match to TRBD1. Germline trimming cut 5 bases from V and 0 bases from J; bases unmatched to any gene: 10. Germline V gives CDR1 MNHEY, CDR2 SMNVEV (reference sequence). The CDR3 runs 17 residues. CDR3 DNA sequence: TGTGCCAGCAGTGACCGGGACAGCCAATACTCCTACAATGAGCAGTTCTTC. This translates into CASSDRDSQYSYNEQFF.

The rearrangement joins TRBV7-3 to TRBJ1-1, with 7 positions matching TRBD1. This CDR3 has 18 amino acids. With V trimmed by 4 bases and J by 0 bases, 14 bases remained unmatched. Germline CDR1 is SGHTA and CDR2 is FQGTGA. The CDR3 sequence: CASSSNRLTGMMNTEAFF. In DNA form, the CDR3 reads TGTGCCAGCAGCTCAAACCGATTGACAGGGATGATGAACACTGAAGCTTTCTTT.

The V gene is TRBV13, the J gene TRBJ2-7, with D tentatively TRBD2 (7 bases). With 1 base removed from V and 7 bases from J, the gap between germline ends came to 14 bases. CDR3 length: 14 residues. Germline-derived CDR1 and CDR2 are PRHDT and FYEKMQ (reference sequence). The CDR3 region is CASSLEGGRREQYF. The DNA for the CDR3 is TGTGCCAGCAGCTTAGAGGGGGGGCGGAGGGAGCAGTACTTC.

This chain uses TRBV5-1 with TRBJ2-3; D might be TRBD1 (6 bases). The CDR3 sequence is 16 residues long. CDR1 is SGHRS, CDR2 YFSETQ, per germline. V was trimmed by 0 bases and J by 1 base, leaving 12 bases between them. The CDR3 loop is CASSLGTARGTDTQYF. The CDR3 DNA sequence: TGCGCCAGCAGCTTGGGGACAGCTCGTGGCACAGATACGCAGTATTTT.

V gene TRBV10-3 combines with J gene TRBJ1-5; 9 bases are shared with TRBD1. The CDR3 loop spans 16 amino acids. Unmatched junction bases numbered 10, after V lost 3 bases and J lost 7 bases. From germline, CDR1 is ENHRY and CDR2 SYGVKD. Here the CDR3 reads CAISERVTGGIQPQHF. CDR3 DNA sequence: TGTGCCATCAGTGAAAGGGTGACAGGGGGAATCCAGCCCCAGCATTTT.

This clone showed up just a few times. The gene calls are TRBV6-6 and TRBJ1-2, with 8 bases that match TRBD1. Germline V gene data show CDR1 as MNHNY and CDR2 as SVGAGI (reference sequence). V was clipped by 4 bases and J by 0 bases; unmatched bases: 7. The CDR3 is 16 amino acids. CDR3 in amino acids: CASSWGDRKTNYGYTF. CDR3 nucleotide sequence: TGTGCCAGCAGTTGGGGGGACAGGAAGACTAACTATGGCTACACCTTC.

In DNA, the CDR3 is TGTGCCAGCAGTCTGGACAGACCGAACACCGGGGAGCTGTTTTTT. Protein sequence: CASSLDRPNTGELFF. The V and J genes are TRBV6-5 and TRBJ2-2; D perhaps matches TRBD1 (6 bases). V lost 5 bases and J lost 0, with 10 bases in between. The CDR3 is made up of 15 amino acids. The germline V gene encodes CDR1 MNHEY and CDR2 SVGAGI.

As to this clone: The junction shows a germline mismatch at one end, possibly a read error. Distinct nucleotide sequences in the sample also encode this CDR3. The genes are TRBV2 and TRBJ1-2, with D unresolved. The CDR3 extends over 13 amino acids. The V gene's germline CDR1 is SNHLY and CDR2 FYNNEI. CDR3 nucleotides: TGCGCCAGCAGTGAAGCGGCGCGGAGGGGCTACACCTTC. Residues: CASSEAARRGYTF.

The chain carries TRBV19 and TRBJ1-1; weak D call: TRBD1 (5 bases). The CDR3 covers 12 residues. V was clipped by 8 bases and J by 7 bases, with 14 bases between them. CDR1 is LNHDA and CDR2 is SQIVND in the germline V gene (reference sequence). The CDR3 region is CASREQEREAFF. For the CDR3, the DNA is TGTGCCAGTCGTGAACAGGAGCGTGAAGCTTTCTTT.

The V gene is TRBV6-5, the J gene TRBJ1-1, with 7 positions matching TRBD1. The germline V gene has CDR1 MNHEY and CDR2 SVGAGI. J gave up 5 bases and V 11 bases, and 8 bases lay outside the gene matches. The CDR3 is 12 residues long. CDR3 in DNA: TGTGCCTCAGACAGGGCGGGGACTGAAGCTTTCTTT. The encoded protein is CASDRAGTEAFF.

The J gene is TRBJ1-4, the V gene TRBV5-4; TRBD1 aligns across 10 bases. J was trimmed by 10 bases and V by 5 bases; bases with no gene match: 8. This CDR3 is 14 amino acids long. The V gene's germline CDR1 is SGHNT and CDR2 YYREEE (reference sequence). This chain's CDR3 is CASRSGTGEGKLFF. The CDR3 region has the DNA TGTGCCAGCAGATCCGGGACAGGGGAGGGAAAACTGTTTTTT.

The chain couples TRBV6-5 to TRBJ2-7; 14 nucleotides agree with TRBD2. V shed 7 bases, J shed 5 bases, and the junction held 1 base outside the gene matches. Germline V gives CDR1 MNHEY, CDR2 SVGAGI. This CDR3 spans 13 amino acids. Here the CDR3 DNA reads TGTGCCAGCAAGGGACTAGCGGGGGACGAGCAGTACTTC. Its translation: CASKGLAGDEQYF.

CDR3 in amino acids: CASTLTPYSGISTVAGYEQYF. The CDR3 DNA sequence: TGTGCCAGCACTCTAACCCCTTACTCCGGAATTTCTACGGTGGCGGGCTACGAGCAGTACTTC. The V gene is TRBV6-8, the J gene TRBJ2-7, with TRBD2 as a possible D gene (5 bases). Between the trimmed V and J ends, which lost 7 bases and 3 bases, there was a span of 37 bases. The length of the CDR3 is 21 residues. Per the germline V gene, CDR1 is MNHGY and CDR2 is SAAAGT.

The chain joins TRBV5-1 to TRBJ2-1; TRBD2 aligns across 12 bases. The V gene's germline CDR1 is SGHRS and CDR2 YFSETQ. The CDR3 spans 16 residues. Germline trimming cut 0 bases from V and 10 bases from J; bases unmatched to any gene: 8. CDR3 amino acids: CASSLGGLAGGREQFF. The CDR3 region has the DNA TGCGCCAGCAGCTTGGGCGGGCTAGCGGGGGGGCGAGAGCAGTTCTTC.

In its sample, this clone was seen once. The CDR3: CASSRLTLVNTEAFF. Written as DNA, the CDR3 is TGTGCCAGCAGCCGCCTTACCCTAGTGAACACTGAAGCTTTCTTT. The chain is built from TRBV5-8 and TRBJ1-1; D call uncertain. This CDR3 region has 15 residues. Germline V gives CDR1 SGHTS, CDR2 YDEGEE. V lost 4 bases, J lost 0 bases, and 13 bases lay in between.

The chain is built from TRBV15 and TRBJ2-7, with 7 bases fitting TRBD1. Germline V gives CDR1 LNHNV, CDR2 YYDKDF (reference sequence). Trimming cost V 0 bases and J 2 bases; bases outside gene matches: 4. CDR3 length: 15 residues. This CDR3 is CATSRDLTGAYEQYF. The CDR3 DNA follows: TGTGCCACCAGCAGAGATCTAACAGGGGCCTACGAGCAGTACTTC.

The chain is built from TRBV18 and TRBJ2-3, with D possibly being TRBD1 (6 bases). The CDR3 extends over 16 amino acids. Germline V gene lookup returns CDR1 KGHSH and CDR2 LQKENI. V was shortened by 3 bases and J by 5 bases, with 18 bases between the two germline ends. The CDR3 coding sequence is TGTGCCAGCTCACCCGGGTTGCAGGGGCTTAGAGATACGCAGTATTTT. Its translation is CASSPGLQGLRDTQYF.

The chain has TRBV6-1 and TRBJ2-5; TRBD2 aligns across 7 bases. Trimming removed 4 bases from V and 4 bases from J; junction bases left unmatched: 3. Germline lookup yields CDR1 MNHNS and CDR2 SASEGT. The CDR3 spans 13 residues. The CDR3 DNA is TGTGCCAGCAGTGGGACTAGTGGAGAGACCCAGTACTTC. Protein sequence: CASSGTSGETQYF.